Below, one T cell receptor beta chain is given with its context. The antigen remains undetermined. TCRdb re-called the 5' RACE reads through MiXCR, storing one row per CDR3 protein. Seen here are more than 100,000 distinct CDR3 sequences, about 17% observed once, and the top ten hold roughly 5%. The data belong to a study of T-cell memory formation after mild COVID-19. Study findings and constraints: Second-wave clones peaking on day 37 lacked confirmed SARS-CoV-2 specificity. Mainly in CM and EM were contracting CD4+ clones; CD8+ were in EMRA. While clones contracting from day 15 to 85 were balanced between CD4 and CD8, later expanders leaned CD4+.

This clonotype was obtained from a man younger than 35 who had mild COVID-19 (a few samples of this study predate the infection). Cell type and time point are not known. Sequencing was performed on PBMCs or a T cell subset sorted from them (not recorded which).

CDR3 nucleotide sequence: TGTGCCAGCTCACCCCGGGGGAGAGGAGATGAGCAGTTCTTC. Translated: CASSPRGRGDEQFF. The rearrangement joins TRBV18 to TRBJ2-1; D may be TRBD2 (6 bases). Trimming pared 3 bases from V and 8 bases from J, leaving 14 bases between. Per the germline V gene, CDR1 is KGHSH and CDR2 is LQKENI. The CDR3 is made up of 14 amino acids.